Detailed here is one T cell receptor beta chain. No antigen is known for it. Only in-frame clones appear in the TCRdb table, and some are missing; sequencing was by immunoSEQ multiplex PCR. Among 150,000 to 200,000 clones, 90% to 95% were seen once, and the ten largest hold over 0.8%. This sample stems from a study of T cell responses to AZD1222 COVID-19 vaccine. The CDR3 has 14 residues. Trimming stripped 2 bases from V and 8 bases from J, with 13 bases between. CDR1 is SGHTS and CDR2 is YDEGEE in the germline V gene. Study results and limitations: Close to half of spike-specific TCRs reportedly recognize unmutated variant regions. At baseline, just a handful of AZD1222 recipients tested seropositive. Mostly white British, mostly female donors; authors suggested clonal diversity may be underestimated.

The sample was peripheral blood, taken on day 0 of AZD1222 vaccination. The TCR comes from an adult in good health. The chain combines TRBV5-8 with TRBJ1-4; tentative D call: TRBD1 (6 bases). CDR3 DNA: TGTGCCAGCAGCTTTGGAACAGGGCGGGAAAAACTGTTTTTT. Translated, it gives CASSFGTGREKLFF. Together with reference TRBV5-8 and TRBJ1-4, the CDR3 gives the full variable domain: EAGVTQSPTHLIKTRGQQATLRCSPISGHTSVYWYQQALGLGLQFLLWYDEGEERNRGNFPPRFSGRQFPNYSSELNVNALELEDSALYLCASSFGTGREKLFFGSGTQLSVL.